These T cell receptor beta chains were read from a single sample in a study of long-term antiretroviral therapy in people with HIV. TCRdb's table, derived via immunoSEQ multiplex PCR, lists solely in-frame clones and lacks some. The profile shows tens of thousands of clones, around 96% of them singletons. Sequenced material: unsorted PBMCs, taken 3.7 years after starting antiretroviral therapy. The source is a woman aged 45-59 years with HIV. Each CDR3 is given with its conserved first and last residue. The D gene is left open where the match is weak. Clone size is given for some rows only: seen once, a few or many times, or a class if the clone is expanded.

d_gene	abundance	v_gene	j_gene	CDR3nt	CDR3aa
NA	NA	TRBV19	TRBJ1-5	TGTGCCAGTAGGTCAGGAAGGATTGACGGTCAGCCCCAGCATTTT	CASRSGRIDGQPQHF
NA	NA	TRBV11-2	TRBJ2-7	TGTGCCAGCAGCTACCTGACTAGTAACAACGAGCAGTACTTC	CASSYLTSNNEQYF
TRBD1	NA	TRBV2	TRBJ1-1	TGTGCCAGCCGGACAGGGGGGGCAGAGGACACTGAAGCTTTCTTT	CASRTGGAEDTEAFF
NA	NA	TRBV7-2	TRBJ1-5	TGTGCCAGCAGCTTAGTTGCAGGCTATAGCAATCAGCCCCAGCATTTT	CASSLVAGYSNQPQHF
NA	once	TRBV5-1	TRBJ2-7	TGCGCCAGCAGCCAGAACTACGAGCAGTACTTC	CASSQNYEQYF
NA	NA	TRBV18	TRBJ1-5	TGTGCCAGCTCCCCCCCGGACGGAACCAATCAGCCCCAGCATTTT	CASSPPDGTNQPQHF
NA	NA	TRBV29-1	TRBJ2-2	TGCAGCGTTGTTCAAGACGGGGGCACCGGGGAGCTGTTTTTT	CSVVQDGGTGELFF
TRBD1	NA	TRBV7-9	TRBJ1-1	TGTGCCAGCAGCTTAATACAGGGGGCCGGCACTGAAGCTTTCTTT	CASSLIQGAGTEAFF
NA	NA	TRBV6-1	TRBJ2-3	TGTGCCAGCAGTGAAGTCGAGGGGTGGGACACAGATACGCAGTATTTT	CASSEVEGWDTDTQYF
NA	NA	TRBV4-1	TRBJ2-3	TGCGCCAGCAGCCAAGATTCTACGCAGTATTTT	CASSQDSTQYF
NA	NA	TRBV4-3	TRBJ1-6	TGCGCCAGCAGCCAAGATCGGGGGAGCTCCTATAATTCACCCCTCCACTTT	CASSQDRGSSYNSPLHF
TRBD2	NA	TRBV6-5	TRBJ2-5	TGTGCCAGCAGTTTAGGACTAGCGGGGCAAGAGACCCAGTACTTC	CASSLGLAGQETQYF
NA	NA	TRBV5-4	TRBJ2-7	TGTGCCAGCAGCCCGTCGGACCCCCTATACGAGCAGTACTTC	CASSPSDPLYEQYF
NA	NA	TRBV7-8	TRBJ2-5	TGTGCCAGCAGCCCAACACCATGGACAGATCAAGAGACCCAGTACTTC	CASSPTPWTDQETQYF
TRBD1	NA	TRBV6-1	TRBJ1-5	TGTGCCAGCAGTGACACGGCAGGGGGCTATAGCAATCAGCCCCAGCATTTT	CASSDTAGGYSNQPQHF
NA	NA	TRBV2	TRBJ1-1	TGTGCCAGCAGTGAAGCAGGCAGGGCTAGGACTGAAGCTTTCTTT	CASSEAGRARTEAFF
NA	NA	TRBV11-2	TRBJ2-2	TGTGCCAGCAGCTCGATGCCTAGCCCCCACACCGGGGAGCTGTTTTTT	CASSSMPSPHTGELFF
NA	few	TRBV7-6	TRBJ2-5	TGTGCCAGCAGCTTGAGTAGGGGGGACAGTCAGACCCAGTACTTC	CASSLSRGDSQTQYF
NA	NA	TRBV20-1	TRBJ1-4	TGCAGTGCTACCTCGAATGAAAAACTGTTTTTT	CSATSNEKLFF
NA	NA	TRBV19	TRBJ1-1	TGTGCCAGTGGAATTACATCGAACACTGAAGCTTTCTTT	CASGITSNTEAFF
TRBD2	NA	TRBV5-4	TRBJ2-1	TGTGCCAGCAGCTTGTTGCTAGCGGGGGGGAGTGAGCAGTTCTTC	CASSLLLAGGSEQFF
NA	NA	TRBV5-1	TRBJ1-3	TGCGCCAGCAGCTTGGCTGGAAACACCATATATTTT	CASSLAGNTIYF
NA	NA	TRBV10-1	TRBJ2-3	TGCGCCAGCAGTGAGTCGATCGGGGATCTAGGCACAGATACGCAGTATTTT	CASSESIGDLGTDTQYF
NA	NA	TRBV6-1	TRBJ2-5	TGTGCCAGCAGTTCCCAAGAGACCCAGTACTTC	CASSSQETQYF
TRBD1	NA	TRBV6-1	TRBJ1-2	TGTGCCAGCAGTGAAGGCCTCGGACAGGGGGCGAATGGCTACACCTTC	CASSEGLGQGANGYTF
NA	few	TRBV2	TRBJ2-7	TGTGCCAGCATTCCGACAGATGACTACGAGCAGTACTTC	CASIPTDDYEQYF
NA	NA	TRBV29-1	TRBJ1-4	TGCAGCGTTATGGGGTCTAATGAAAAACTGTTTTTT	CSVMGSNEKLFF
TRBD1	NA	TRBV5-5	TRBJ1-4	TGTGCCAGCAGCTGGCCGGGACAGCCTAATGAAAAACTGTTTTTT	CASSWPGQPNEKLFF
NA	NA	TRBV15	TRBJ2-7	TGTGCCACCAGCAGAGAAGGCAGGGTAGGCGAGCAGTACTTC	CATSREGRVGEQYF
TRBD2	once	TRBV7-2	TRBJ2-1	TGTGCCAGCAGCTTTGGGACTAGATTCGGGTTCTTC	CASSFGTRFGFF
TRBD1	NA	TRBV7-7	TRBJ2-7	TGTGCTAGCAGCTTAGGTACTGGGACAGGGCCCCTCTCCTACGAGCAGTACTTC	CASSLGTGTGPLSYEQYF
TRBD2	NA	TRBV7-2	TRBJ2-5	TGTGCCAGCAGCTTAGGAGGCGGGGGGGGTCACCAAGAGACCCAGTACTTC	CASSLGGGGGHQETQYF
NA	NA	TRBV7-9	TRBJ1-5	TGTGCCAGCAGCTTAGCGAACAATCAGCCCCAGCATTTT	CASSLANNQPQHF
TRBD1	NA	TRBV19	TRBJ1-5	TGTGCCAGTAGTCCCCAAACAGGGGGCAATAGCAATCAGCCCCAGCATTTT	CASSPQTGGNSNQPQHF
TRBD1	NA	TRBV5-4	TRBJ1-1	TGTGCCAGCAGCACGCTACAGGGGGATAGGACTGAAGCTTTCTTT	CASSTLQGDRTEAFF
TRBD2	once	TRBV5-8	TRBJ2-7	TGTGCCAGCAGCCGCTTGGGCGGGGGGGTACTACCCAGCTCCTACGAGCAGTACTTC	CASSRLGGGVLPSSYEQYF
NA	NA	TRBV4-3	TRBJ1-6	TGCGCCAGCAGCCAAGACCGGACAGCCTATAATTCACCCCTCCACTTT	CASSQDRTAYNSPLHF
TRBD1	NA	TRBV29-1	TRBJ2-7	TGCAGCGTTGAGATACCGGGACAGGGAATATACGAGCAGTACTTC	CSVEIPGQGIYEQYF
NA	NA	TRBV2	TRBJ2-1	TGTGCCACAACCCTGCGAGGGCGCGATGAGCAGTTCTTC	CATTLRGRDEQFF
TRBD2	NA	TRBV27	TRBJ2-1	TGTGCCAGCAGCCCGCGGGCGGGGGGGGACAATGAGCAGTTCTTC	CASSPRAGGDNEQFF